The 9 T cell receptor beta chains below were found in one sample sequenced in a study of circulating tumor DNA in untreated peripheral T-cell lymphoma. Data came from immunoSEQ multiplex PCR; TCRdb stores just in-frame clones and leaves some out. Of around 6,100 clones detected, approximately 62% appear once; the ten largest clones hold 50% to 60%. The sequencing input was tumor tissue. These receptors all stem from a human donor with peripheral T-cell lymphoma.

This rearrangement joins TRBV7-6 to TRBJ2-3; TRBD1 matches 10 bases. This CDR3 spans 15 amino acids. V shed 3 bases and J 3 bases; nucleotides not matched to a gene: 3. Germline-derived CDR1 and CDR2 are SGHVS and FNYEAQ. CDR3 sequence reads: CASSFRTGGTDTQYF. Here the CDR3 DNA reads TGTGCCAGCAGCTTCCGGACAGGGGGTACAGATACGCAGTATTTT.

The chain recombines TRBV29-1 with TRBJ2-3; D ambiguous. The V end lost 4 bases, the J end lost 5 bases, and 16 bases lay between the germline ends. In germline, CDR1 is SQVTM, CDR2 ANQGSEA. CDR3 size: 14 residues. CDR3 residues: CSVAEQSARDTQYF. CDR3 in DNA: TGCAGCGTTGCTGAACAGTCCGCCCGAGATACGCAGTATTTT.

The CDR3 bases are TGTGCCAGCAGCTTAGCGTTAGGCTCAGAGCAGTACTTC. Amino acids: CASSLALGSEQYF. The chain joins TRBV5-8 to TRBJ2-7; D gene ambiguous. CDR1 is SGHTS, CDR2 YDEGEE, per germline. This CDR3 region has 13 residues. Trimming shortened V by 2 bases and J by 7 bases, and 13 bases separated the two germline ends. Full variable domain (rest looked up from reference TRBV5-8 and TRBJ2-7): EAGVTQSPTHLIKTRGQQATLRCSPISGHTSVYWYQQALGLGLQFLLWYDEGEERNRGNFPPRFSGRQFPNYSSELNVNALELEDSALYLCASSLALGSEQYFGPGTRLTVT.

Here the CDR3 DNA reads TGTGCCAGTAGTATTCCTAGCGGGGGCACCTACGAGCAGTACTTC. It yields the protein CASSIPSGGTYEQYF. The chain employs TRBV19 and TRBJ2-7; 10 positions match TRBD2. The CDR3 covers 15 residues. The V segment lost 3 bases and the J segment 2 bases; nucleotides outside the gene matches: 4. Germline V lookup: CDR1 LNHDA, CDR2 SQIVND (reference sequence).

The CDR3 region is CASSLGGGKETQYF. The CDR3 DNA reads as TGTGCCAGCAGCTTAGGTGGCGGGAAGGAGACCCAGTACTTC. The chain couples TRBV7-7 to TRBJ2-5, with TRBD2 as a possible D gene (6 bases). From germline, CDR1 is SSHAT and CDR2 FNYEAQ (reference sequence). V was pared by 1 base and J by 5 bases, with 11 bases between. The CDR3 loop spans 14 amino acids.

Written as DNA, the CDR3 is TGTGCCAGCAGCGTTGGGACGACCCTAACAGATACGCAGTATTTT. This sequence encodes CASSVGTTLTDTQYF. The V call is TRBV2, the J call TRBJ2-3; D may match TRBD1 or TRBD2 (5 bases each). This CDR3 region has 15 residues. Germline CDR1 SNHLY, CDR2 FYNNEI. V was shortened by 6 bases and J by 3 bases, with 16 bases between the two germline ends.

The genes are TRBV6-8 and TRBJ1-2, with D tentatively TRBD1 (5 bases). CDR1 and CDR2 from the germline V gene are MNHGY and SAAAGT. This CDR3 is 13 amino acids long. V lost 10 bases, J lost 1 base, and 13 bases lay in between. The CDR3 region has the DNA TGTGCCATCAAAGACAGCGTTAACTATGGCTACACCTTC. Its protein is CAIKDSVNYGYTF.

This chain uses TRBV10-2 with TRBJ1-6; 7 bases agree with TRBD1. There are 13 residues in the CDR3. CDR1 and CDR2 (germline): WSHSY, SAAADI. The J segment lost 9 bases and the V segment lost 3 bases, leaving 2 bases of the junction unmatched. CDR3 sequence: CASSDTGVSPLHF. CDR3 nucleotides: TGCGCCAGCAGTGACACAGGGGTTTCACCCCTCCACTTT.

This clone showed up just once. V and J are TRBV14 and TRBJ1-2; D remains ambiguous. V was trimmed by 2 bases and J by 9 bases, leaving 10 bases between them. Germline CDR1 reads SGHDN; CDR2 reads FVKESK. The length of the CDR3 is 12 residues. CDR3 DNA sequence: TGTGCCAGCAGCCAACGGACTGAACGCTACACCTTC. Translated, it gives CASSQRTERYTF.